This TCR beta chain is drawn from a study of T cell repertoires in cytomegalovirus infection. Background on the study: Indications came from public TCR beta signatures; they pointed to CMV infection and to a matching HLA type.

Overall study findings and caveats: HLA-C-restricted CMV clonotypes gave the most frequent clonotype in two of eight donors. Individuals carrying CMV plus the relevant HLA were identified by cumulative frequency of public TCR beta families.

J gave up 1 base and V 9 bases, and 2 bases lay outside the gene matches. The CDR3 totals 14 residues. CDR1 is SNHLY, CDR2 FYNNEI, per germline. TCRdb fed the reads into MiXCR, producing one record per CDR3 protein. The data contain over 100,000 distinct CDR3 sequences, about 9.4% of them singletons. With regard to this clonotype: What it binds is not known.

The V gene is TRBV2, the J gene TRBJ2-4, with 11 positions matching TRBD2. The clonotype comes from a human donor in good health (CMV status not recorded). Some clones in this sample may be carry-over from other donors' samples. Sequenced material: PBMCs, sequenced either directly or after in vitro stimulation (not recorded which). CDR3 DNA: TGTGCCAGGACTAGCGGGACGGCCAAAAACATTCAGTACTTC. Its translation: CARTSGTAKNIQYF. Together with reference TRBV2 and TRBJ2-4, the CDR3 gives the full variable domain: EPEVTQTPSHQVTQMGQEVILRCVPISNHLYFYWYRQILGQKVEFLVSFYNNEISEKSEIFDDQFSVERPDGSNFTLKIRSTKLEDSAMYFCARTSGTAKNIQYFGAGTRLSVL.